The text below deals with one TCR beta chain. Its antigen is not yet known. Per-nucleotide qualities are absent, and no much larger clonotype sits a single base away. This record belongs to a study of shared clonotypes between healthy human individuals (TCRdb year 2020). In terms of the full investigation: The cohort comprised a couple of women and three men aged 18 to 49 years. For each donor, CD4 naive and CD4 memory were each run on three plates, CD8 naive on two plates, and CD8 memory on one plate. To estimate repertoire size and how much clonotypes are shared between individuals, the study performed deep sequencing of blood TCR repertoires from roughly five healthy adults. To increase sequencing depth and limit assay-specific biases, TCR repertoire library preparation and sequencing were carried out by different laboratories using diverse techniques. Between about 0.94 and 8.9 billion PBMCs per donor were obtained by leukapheresis. Results the study describes overall, beyond this receptor: Approximately 5% of naive CD4, approximately 3.7% of naive CD8, about 2.4% of memory CD4, and over 0.35% of memory CD8 clonotypes were shared across four donors. Even with the large sequencing depth, rarefaction of the sorted-subset datasets indicated that sequencing was incomplete. Larger estimated clonotype richness was generally found for naive subsets than for memory subsets. Pairwise subsampling led to the expectation that sequencing depth would affect the degree of clonotype sharing among donors. Because the study included only a small number of donors, the genetic and exposure-history diversity represented was limited. Only blood was sampled, and tissue TCR repertoires likely differ from those in blood. Compared with non-shared clonotypes, the clonotypes found in all four sorted-subset donors had higher generation probabilities.

Donors were healthy HIV-negative adults with no recently reported acute infections or vaccinations. Only Caucasian adults living in Nashville, Tennessee, USA were represented among the donors. CD4+ T cells were enriched by magnetic negative selection; naive cells were then positively selected on CD45RA, and the negative fraction formed the memory subset. Blood was obtained by leukapheresis, after which PBMCs were separated by Ficoll-Histopaque density gradient centrifugation and cryopreserved in liquid nitrogen vapor phase. Analytical flow cytometry was used to check the purity and quantity of each magnetically sorted T cell population. Genomic DNA was isolated from every sorted fraction and measured by UV absorbance on a Nanodrop 2000c. The germline V gene (reference sequence) specifies LNHDA as CDR1 and SQIVND as CDR2. V and J are truncated by 6 bases and 3 bases respectively, leaving an intervening sequence of 16 bases. The CDR3 measures 15 amino acids from cysteine to phenylalanine. Left in the record is the CDR3 DNA by itself, 45 bases read in frame from the first base.

Using the deep immunoSEQ assay, TCR CDR3 regions were amplified from genomic DNA by multiplex PCR. Extracted genomic DNA from each cell subset was distributed evenly across all wells of several immunoSEQ 96-well plates, and each plate was treated as a replicate. For sorted subsets, approximately 200 ng of genomic DNA, equivalent to around 29,000 T cell genomes, went into each replicate PCR. Purified libraries were measured with a Qubit 3.0 fluorometer, size-checked on a Bioanalyzer 2100, and measured again with the KAPA Library Quantification kit. Every immunoSEQ 96-well plate was sequenced on a separate single-read 150-cycle Illumina NextSeq 550 flow cell. Regarding the original processing steps: Because the immunoSEQ output included only junctional sequences and no quality scores, the filtering could not be the same as the filtering used for full-length reads. Sequences were annotated with PyIR, a Python wrapper for IgBLAST v1.9, using IMGT germline references to assign V/J genes and CDR3. Reads with weak V/J assignments (E-value above 1e-6), missing CDR3, stop codons, out-of-frame junctions, or ambiguous translated residues were removed. A V3J clonotype was defined by an identical inferred V gene, J gene, and CDR3 amino acid sequence. To compute the percentage overlap between repertoires, the number of shared unique clonotypes was divided by the size of the smaller repertoire. RTK rarefaction, the Chao1 estimator, and Recon v2.1 estimates of unobserved clonotypes were used to assess repertoire richness. Generation probabilities were computed with OLGA for all TCRbeta clonotypes obtained by the gDNA method from a few donors. Not all clones reach the TCRdb copy of this immuneACCESS table, which keeps in-frame sequences only. Checked studies attribute under half of the gap to unresolved V genes and leave the rest unexplained. V and J calls plus clone size are reproduced from that table; the DNA served to infer D and trimming. Counted in this sample were a few million clones; around 92% of them appeared once. Clones ranked in the top ten supply approximately 0.41% of the sample.

The sample consisted of naive CD4+ T cells from PBMCs. The cell subset or site label of this sample denotes: CD45RA+ positively selected. This receptor was obtained from a man aged 18 to 35 in good health. Some clones in this sample may be carry-over from other donors' samples. This receptor chain uses TRBV19 and TRBJ2-3; TRBD1 is perhaps the D gene, given 5 matching bases. CDR3 region: CASSPTDSPTDTQYF. The DNA sequence is given as TGTGCCAGTAGCCCGACAGACAGCCCGACAGATACGCAGTATTTT.